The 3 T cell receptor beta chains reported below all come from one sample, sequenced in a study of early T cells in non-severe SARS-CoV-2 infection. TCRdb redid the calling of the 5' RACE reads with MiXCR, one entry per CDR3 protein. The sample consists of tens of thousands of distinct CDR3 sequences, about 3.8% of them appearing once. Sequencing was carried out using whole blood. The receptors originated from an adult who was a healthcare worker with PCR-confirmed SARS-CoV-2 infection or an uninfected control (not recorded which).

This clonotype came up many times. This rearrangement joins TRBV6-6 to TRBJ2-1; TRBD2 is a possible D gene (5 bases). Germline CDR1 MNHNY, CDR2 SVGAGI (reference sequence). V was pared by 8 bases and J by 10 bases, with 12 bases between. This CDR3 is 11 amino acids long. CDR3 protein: CASVLAGEQFF. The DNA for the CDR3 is TGTGCCAGCGTGCTAGCTGGGGAGCAGTTCTTC.

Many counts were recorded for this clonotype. CDR3 nucleotide sequence: TGTGCCAGCAGCCCCAGGGGTTACACTGAAGCTTTCTTT. It codes for CASSPRGYTEAFF. The chain links TRBV7-3 to TRBJ1-1; perhaps TRBD1 as D (6 bases). The germline V gene encodes CDR1 SGHTA and CDR2 FQGTGA. This CDR3 contains 13 residues. The V end was cut by 5 bases, the J end by 3 bases, with 10 bases between. Drawing the rest from reference TRBV7-3 and TRBJ1-1, the complete variable domain is GAGVSQTPSNKVTEKGKYVELRCDPISGHTALYWYRQSLGQGPEFLIYFQGTGAADDSGLPNDRFFAVRPEGSVSTLKIQRTERGDSAVYLCASSPRGYTEAFFGQGTRLTVV.

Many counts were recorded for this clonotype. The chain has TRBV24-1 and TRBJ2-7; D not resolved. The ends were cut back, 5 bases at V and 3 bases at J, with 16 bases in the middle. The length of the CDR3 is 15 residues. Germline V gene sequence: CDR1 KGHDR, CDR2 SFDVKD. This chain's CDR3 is CATSAETAGYYEQYF. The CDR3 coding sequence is TGTGCCACCAGTGCCGAAACGGCCGGCTACTACGAGCAGTACTTC.